Listed below are T cell receptor beta chains from one sample, sequenced in a study of cytomegalovirus exposure and HLA in healthy donors. TCRdb's copy holds only in-frame clones and misses some; the assay was immunoSEQ multiplex PCR. The sample yields hundreds of thousands of clones, around 87% seen once. The sample was PBMCs. Receptors originate from a woman aged 18-30 years in good health and CMV-seronegative. CDR3s include the opening cysteine and the closing phenylalanine or tryptophan. D genes are given only for firm matches. Size is omitted from some rows. Given values are once, few, many or a class for expanded clones.

j_call,v_call,clone_size,d_call,cdr3_aa,cdr3_nt
TRBJ1-2,TRBV10-2,few,TRBD1,CASSRDRSPNYGYTF,TGCGCCAGTTCCCGGGACAGAAGCCCTAACTATGGCTACACCTTC
TRBJ2-7,TRBV5-1,NA,TRBD2,CASSLGWLAGGGYEQYF,TGCGCCAGCAGCTTGGGTTGGCTAGCGGGAGGAGGCTACGAGCAGTACTTC
TRBJ2-3,TRBV6-5,NA,TRBD2,CASSYFGGGGTDTQYF,TGTGCCAGCAGTTACTTCGGGGGGGGAGGCACAGATACGCAGTATTTT
TRBJ2-7,TRBV6-6,NA,NA,CASSSVGTLYEQYF,TGTGCCAGCAGTTCGGTCGGGACACTCTACGAGCAGTACTTC
TRBJ2-7,TRBV18,NA,NA,CASSPFSPLPGVVPYEQYF,TGTGCCAGCTCACCATTTTCCCCACTACCGGGAGTAGTTCCCTACGAGCAGTACTTC
TRBJ2-3,TRBV18,NA,TRBD1,CASSLDRGTDTQYF,TGTGCCAGCTCTTTGGACAGGGGCACAGATACGCAGTATTTT
TRBJ2-2,TRBV7-3,NA,NA,CASSPQGQGYGELFF,TGTGCCAGCAGCCCCCAGGGGCAGGGGTACGGGGAGCTGTTTTTT
TRBJ2-1,TRBV7-8,NA,TRBD2,CASSFPSGRMNEQFF,TGTGCCAGCAGCTTCCCTAGCGGGAGGATGAATGAGCAGTTCTTC
TRBJ2-5,TRBV9,NA,NA,CASSVWGVTGQETQYF,TGTGCCAGCAGCGTCTGGGGGGTTACTGGCCAAGAGACCCAGTACTTC
TRBJ1-2,TRBV9,few,TRBD1,CASSLISGPGGGYTF,TGTGCCAGCAGCCTCATATCGGGTCCAGGGGGAGGCTACACCTTC
TRBJ2-1,TRBV4-3,NA,TRBD2,CASSQDRTSGRAEQFF,TGCGCCAGCAGCCAAGATCGGACTAGCGGGAGAGCTGAGCAGTTCTTC
TRBJ2-2,TRBV5-4,NA,NA,CASSNPGRGSNTGELFF,TGTGCCAGCAGCAATCCGGGCAGGGGCTCGAACACCGGGGAGCTGTTTTTT
TRBJ1-2,TRBV9,NA,TRBD1,CASSADRVPPYGYTF,TGTGCCAGCAGTGCTGACAGGGTACCCCCCTATGGCTACACCTTC